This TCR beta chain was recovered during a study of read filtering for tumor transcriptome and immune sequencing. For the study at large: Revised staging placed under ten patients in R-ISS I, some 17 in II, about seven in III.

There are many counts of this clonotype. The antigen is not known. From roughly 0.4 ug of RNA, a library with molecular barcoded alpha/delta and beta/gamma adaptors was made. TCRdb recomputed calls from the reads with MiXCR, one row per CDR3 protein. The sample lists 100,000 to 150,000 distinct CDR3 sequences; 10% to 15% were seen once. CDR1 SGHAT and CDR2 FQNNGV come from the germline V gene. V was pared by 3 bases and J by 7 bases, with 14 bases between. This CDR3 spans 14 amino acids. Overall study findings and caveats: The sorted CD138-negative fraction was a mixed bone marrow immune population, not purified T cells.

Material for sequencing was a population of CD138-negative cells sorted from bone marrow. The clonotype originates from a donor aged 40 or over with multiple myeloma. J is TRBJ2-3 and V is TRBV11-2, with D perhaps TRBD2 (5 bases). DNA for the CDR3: TGTGCCAGCAGCTTCCACCGGGAATCCAATACGCAGTATTTT. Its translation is CASSFHRESNTQYF.